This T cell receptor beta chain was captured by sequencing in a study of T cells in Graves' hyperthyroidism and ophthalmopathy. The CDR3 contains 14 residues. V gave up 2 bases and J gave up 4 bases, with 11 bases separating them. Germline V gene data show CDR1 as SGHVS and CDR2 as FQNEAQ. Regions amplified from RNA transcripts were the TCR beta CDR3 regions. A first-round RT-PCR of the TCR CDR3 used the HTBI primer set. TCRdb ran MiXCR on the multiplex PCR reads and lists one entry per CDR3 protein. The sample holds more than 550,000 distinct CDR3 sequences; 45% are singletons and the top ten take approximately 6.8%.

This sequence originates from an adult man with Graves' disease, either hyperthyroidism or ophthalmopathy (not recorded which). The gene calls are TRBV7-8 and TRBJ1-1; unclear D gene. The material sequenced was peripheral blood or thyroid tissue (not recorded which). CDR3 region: CASSLLSTVTEAFF. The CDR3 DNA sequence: TGTGCCAGCAGCTTATTATCCACAGTCACTGAAGCTTTCTTT.